This is a list of T cell receptor beta chains from one sample in a study of T cell clones after liver transplantation. Profiled with immunoSEQ multiplex PCR; TCRdb holds only in-frame clones, not every one. The table records approximately 55,000 clones, approximately 71% of them present only once. Specimen: CD4+ T cells from blood, collected around 54 months after liver transplant. The receptor source for this set is a human patient who received a liver transplant. Some T cells could come from the graft donor. CDR3s include the opening cysteine and the closing phenylalanine or tryptophan. A D gene is named only where the DNA matches it firmly. Size is stated for part of the rows, as once, few or many counts, or as a class when the clone is expanded.

size: few; J: TRBJ1-2; V: TRBV18; D: TRBD1; CDR3: CASSQGASNYGYTF; DNA: TGTGCCAGTTCACAGGGGGCGTCCAACTATGGCTACACCTTC
size: -; J: TRBJ2-7; V: TRBV7-2; D: TRBD2; CDR3: CASSKLAGGDSVYEQYF; DNA: TGTGCCAGCAGCAAACTAGCGGGGGGGGATTCCGTCTACGAGCAGTACTTC
size: -; J: TRBJ2-4; V: TRBV7-9; D: -; CDR3: CASSLEGRGIQYF; DNA: TGTGCCAGCAGCTTAGAGGGCAGAGGTATTCAGTACTTC
size: -; J: TRBJ2-5; V: TRBV18; D: TRBD2; CDR3: CASSPSGSGETQYF; DNA: TGTGCCAGCTCACCTAGCGGGAGTGGGGAGACCCAGTACTTC
size: -; J: TRBJ2-3; V: TRBV7-3; D: -; CDR3: CASSVDGGNTQYF; DNA: TGTGCCAGCAGCGTGGACGGGGGAAATACGCAGTATTTT
size: -; J: TRBJ1-6; V: TRBV1; D: -; CDR3: CTSSQDKWTGADSPLHF; DNA: TGCACCAGCAGCCAAGATAAATGGACAGGGGCGGATTCACCCCTCCACTTT
size: few; J: TRBJ2-7; V: TRBV10-3; D: TRBD1; CDR3: CAISESRGTGFYEQYF; DNA: TGTGCCATCAGTGAGTCACGAGGGACAGGGTTTTACGAGCAGTACTTC
size: -; J: TRBJ1-4; V: TRBV6-6; D: -; CDR3: CASSYSPALTGEKLFF; DNA: TGTGCCAGCAGTTACTCCCCAGCCTTGACGGGTGAAAAACTGTTTTTT
size: few; J: TRBJ2-3; V: TRBV10-3; D: TRBD2; CDR3: CAISSGGDADTQYF; DNA: TGTGCCATCAGCAGCGGGGGGGACGCAGATACGCAGTATTTT
size: -; J: TRBJ1-4; V: TRBV19; D: -; CDR3: CASSISPSNEKLFF; DNA: TGTGCCAGTAGCATAAGCCCGTCTAATGAAAAACTGTTTTTT
size: -; J: TRBJ1-1; V: TRBV27; D: -; CDR3: CASSLIQGRVGTEAFF; DNA: TGTGCCAGCAGTTTAATACAGGGAAGGGTCGGCACTGAAGCTTTCTTT
size: few; J: TRBJ2-3; V: TRBV7-2; D: TRBD1; CDR3: CASSSGQGTDTQYF; DNA: TGTGCCAGCAGCTCCGGACAGGGCACAGATACGCAGTATTTT
size: -; J: TRBJ2-7; V: TRBV30; D: -; CDR3: CAWSAGQPGYGYEQYF; DNA: TGTGCCTGGAGTGCCGGACAGCCAGGGTATGGCTACGAGCAGTACTTC
size: -; J: TRBJ1-2; V: TRBV5-1; D: TRBD1; CDR3: CASSWGGGGAGLYGYTF; DNA: TGCGCCAGCAGCTGGGGAGGAGGGGGCGCGGGCCTCTATGGCTACACCTTC
size: -; J: TRBJ2-3; V: TRBV28; D: -; CDR3: CASSLMRAGDTQYF; DNA: TGTGCCAGCAGTTTGATGAGGGCTGGAGATACGCAGTATTTT
size: many; J: TRBJ2-7; V: TRBV11-3; D: TRBD2; CDR3: CASSGRDGVQYF; DNA: TGTGCCAGCAGCGGGAGGGACGGGGTACAGTACTTC
size: once; J: TRBJ1-4; V: TRBV15; D: TRBD1; CDR3: CATSRGQLGTSNEKLFF; DNA: TGTGCCACCAGCAGGGGACAGTTGGGGACCTCTAATGAAAAACTGTTTTTT
size: -; J: TRBJ2-7; V: TRBV11-2; D: -; CDR3: CASSLEVFNRRTEQYF; DNA: TGTGCCAGCAGCTTAGAGGTCTTTAACAGAAGGACGGAGCAGTACTTC